The 18 T cell receptor beta chains listed next were all sequenced from one sample in a study of a mutant IDH1 vaccine in newly diagnosed glioma. Method: immunoSEQ multiplex PCR; TCRdb's copy keeps in-frame clones and lacks some. The profile shows approximately 37,000 clones, 65% to 80% of them singletons. Time point reported: week 23, last vaccination. A single vaccine dose contained 300 ug of mutant IDH1 20-mer peptide, and topical imiquimod was used with it. These receptors have no known antigen. Sequenced here: PBMCs, sampled from a glioma patient whose treatment included an IDH1 peptide vaccine. All receptors derive from a man aged 50 or older with glioma.

The rearrangement joins TRBV4-3 to TRBJ2-3, with 8 bases lining up with TRBD1. Germline lookup yields CDR1 LGHNA and CDR2 YSLEER. The CDR3 loop spans 20 amino acids. J gave up 3 bases and V 0 bases, and 17 bases lay outside the gene matches. The CDR3 here is CASSQDLTSGQEGGTDTQYF. The DNA of the CDR3 is TGCGCCAGCAGCCAAGATCTCACATCGGGACAGGAGGGAGGTACAGATACGCAGTATTTT.

The J gene is TRBJ2-3, the V gene TRBV5-1; 7 bases match TRBD2. This CDR3 has 15 residues. V lost 4 bases and J lost 4; bases outside the gene matches: 9. Germline V gene sequence: CDR1 SGHRS, CDR2 YFSETQ. CDR3: CASSARAGVADTQYF. CDR3 in DNA: TGCGCCAGCAGCGCTCGGGCGGGGGTGGCAGATACGCAGTATTTT.

The chain links TRBV6-1 to TRBJ1-2, with D uncertain. With 6 bases removed from V and 0 bases from J, the gap between germline ends came to 14 bases. The CDR3 sequence is 15 residues long. CDR1 is MNHNS, CDR2 SASEGT, per germline. CDR3 DNA: TGTGCCAGCAGCCTAGCGGAGATGACTAACTATGGCTACACCTTC. The encoded protein is CASSLAEMTNYGYTF.

By share of the sample, this clone is medium-sized. The chain couples TRBV7-2 to TRBJ2-1; 7 bases are shared with TRBD1. The ends lost 4 bases at V and 0 bases at J; junction bases unmatched: 9. Looked up from germline, CDR1 is SGHTA and CDR2 is FQGNSA. The CDR3 sequence is 17 residues long. As DNA, the CDR3 is TGTGCCAGCAGCTCTAGGGGGCATCGAAGCTCCTACAATGAGCAGTTCTTC. Its translation: CASSSRGHRSSYNEQFF.

The genes are TRBV13 and TRBJ2-2; 7 positions agree with TRBD1. The CDR3 consists of 16 residues. Germline V gene sequence: CDR1 PRHDT, CDR2 FYEKMQ (reference sequence). V lost 4 bases, J lost 6 bases, and 11 bases stayed unmatched. The CDR3 protein is CASSSRGRSAAGELFF. CDR3 sequence (DNA): TGTGCCAGCAGCTCGAGGGGGCGGTCGGCCGCCGGGGAGCTGTTTTTT.

This clone has just a few counts. The chain links TRBV7-9 to TRBJ1-5; possibly TRBD1 for D (5 bases). CDR1 and CDR2 from the germline V gene are SEHNR and FQNEAQ (reference sequence). With 4 bases removed from V and 4 bases from J, the gap between germline ends came to 14 bases. CDR3 length: 15 amino acids. This CDR3 is CASSSGKVGNQPQHF. The CDR3 DNA reads TGTGCCAGCAGCTCAGGGAAAGTGGGTAATCAGCCCCAGCATTTT.

The rearrangement uses TRBV7-9 and TRBJ2-3; perhaps D is TRBD1 or TRBD2 (7 bases each). Looked up from germline, CDR1 is SEHNR and CDR2 is FQNEAQ (reference sequence). This CDR3 has 15 residues. V was pared by 5 bases and J by 2 bases, with 14 bases between. The CDR3 region is CASSPQGGNTDTQYF. The CDR3 DNA reads TGTGCCAGCAGCCCCCAGGGGGGGAACACAGATACGCAGTATTTT.

This clone has only a few counts. The gene calls are TRBV30 and TRBJ1-5; no clear D. The CDR3 is 13 residues long. Per the germline V gene, CDR1 is GTSNPN and CDR2 is SVGIG (reference sequence). The V end lost 0 bases, the J end lost 1 base, and 4 bases lay between the germline ends. DNA of the CDR3: TGTGCCTGGAGTGTTAAGAGCAATCAGCCCCAGCATTTT. Translation gives CAWSVKSNQPQHF. Full variable domain (missing parts from reference TRBV30 and TRBJ1-5): SQTIHQWPATLVQPVGSPLSLECTVEGTSNPNLYWYRQAAGRGLQLLFYSVGIGQISSEVPQNLSASRPQDRQFILSSKKLLLSDSGFYLCAWSVKSNQPQHFGDGTRLSIL.

The CDR3 DNA reads TGTGCCTCCGCCTCCGACGCAGTAAACTATGGCTACACCTTC. Translation: CASASDAVNYGYTF. This sequence joins TRBV7-9 and TRBJ1-2; D unclear. Germline CDR1 is SEHNR and CDR2 is FQNEAQ (reference sequence). V dropped 11 bases and J dropped 2 bases, with 18 bases sitting between them. The CDR3 is made up of 14 amino acids. The variable domain in full, with the rest retrieved from reference TRBV7-9 and TRBJ1-2, is DTGVSQNPRHKITKRGQNVTFRCDPISEHNRLYWYRQTLGQGPEFLTYFQNEAQLEKSRLLSDRFSAERPKGSFSTLEIQRTEQGDSAMYLCASASDAVNYGYTFGSGTRLTVV.

V and J are TRBV28 and TRBJ1-4; 10 positions match TRBD1. Trimming cost V 2 bases and J 10 bases; bases outside gene matches: 16. Per the germline V gene, CDR1 is MDHEN and CDR2 is SYDVKM. The CDR3 loop spans 18 amino acids. The CDR3: CASSLRPGDRGWKRKLFF. CDR3 nucleotides: TGTGCCAGCAGTTTACGCCCTGGGGACAGGGGATGGAAGAGAAAACTGTTTTTT. Full variable domain (missing parts from reference TRBV28 and TRBJ1-4): DVKVTQSSRYLVKRTGEKVFLECVQDMDHENMFWYRQDPGLGLRLIYFSYDVKMKEKGDIPEGYSVSREKKERFSLILESASTNQTSMYLCASSLRPGDRGWKRKLFFGSGTQLSVL.

The J gene is TRBJ1-2, the V gene TRBV6-5; maybe TRBD1 (5 bases). Germline lookup yields CDR1 MNHEY and CDR2 SVGAGI. V lost 6 bases and J 8 bases, leaving 16 bases between the germline ends. The CDR3 loop spans 13 amino acids. CDR3 loop: CASSLGTGRGYTF. The CDR3 bases are TGTGCCAGCAGCCTCGGGACCGGACGGGGCTACACCTTC.

This sequence joins TRBV15 and TRBJ1-1; a weak D match, TRBD1 (5 bases). Germline CDR1 reads LNHNV; CDR2 reads YYDKDF (reference sequence). The CDR3 runs to 13 residues. The V end lost 0 bases, the J end lost 7 bases, and 9 bases lay between the germline ends. CDR3 sequence: CATSRDREVEAFF. The DNA of the CDR3 is TGTGCCACCAGCAGAGACAGGGAGGTTGAAGCTTTCTTT.

This clone was seen just once. V usage is TRBV18 and J usage is TRBJ2-3; TRBD1 is a possible D gene (5 bases). CDR1 and CDR2 (germline): KGHSH, LQKENI. V lost 0 bases and J 6 bases, leaving 13 bases between the germline ends. The CDR3 spans 15 residues. The CDR3 DNA reads as TGTGCCAGCTCACCACCCGCAGGGTCCTCGGATACGCAGTATTTT. Protein sequence: CASSPPAGSSDTQYF.

J is TRBJ1-1 and V is TRBV30; maybe TRBD1 (5 bases). This CDR3 comprises 13 residues. The germline V gene encodes CDR1 GTSNPN and CDR2 SVGIG (reference sequence). The V and J ends lost 3 bases and 4 bases respectively, with 12 bases between them. CDR3 loop: CAWSVQGATEAFF. Written as DNA, the CDR3 is TGTGCCTGGAGCGTCCAGGGTGCCACTGAAGCTTTCTTT.

This clone was counted between two and nine times. The rearrangement links TRBV20-1 to TRBJ1-4; D gene unclear. The V and J ends lost 7 bases and 5 bases respectively, with 8 bases between them. From germline, CDR1 is DFQATT and CDR2 SNEGSKA (reference sequence). CDR3 length: 11 amino acids. The CDR3 here is CSVHKNEKLFF. CDR3 nucleotide sequence: TGCAGTGTCCACAAGAATGAAAAACTGTTTTTT.

There are a few counts of this clone. This chain links TRBV18 with TRBJ1-2, with D possibly TRBD1 on 6 matching bases. The CDR3 extends over 15 amino acids. V was pared by 2 bases and J by 6 bases, with 16 bases between. Germline CDR1 KGHSH, CDR2 LQKENI. CDR3: CASSPDLRGADGYTF. The CDR3 bases are TGTGCCAGCTCACCAGATCTCAGGGGCGCAGATGGCTACACCTTC.

This clone has more than one count but fewer than ten. The genes are TRBV18 and TRBJ1-2; D possibly corresponds to TRBD1 (5 bases). Germline lookup yields CDR1 KGHSH and CDR2 LQKENI. CDR3 length: 14 amino acids. Trimming pared 3 bases from V and 4 bases from J, leaving 12 bases between. The CDR3 nucleotides are TGTGCCAGCTCACCGTCGGGGGACTTCTATGGCTACACCTTC. Encoded protein: CASSPSGDFYGYTF. Variable domain in full (rest from reference TRBV18 and TRBJ1-2): NAGVMQNPRHLVRRRGQEARLRCSPMKGHSHVYWYRQLPEEGLKFMVYLQKENIIDESGMPKERFSAEFPKEGPSILRIQQVVRGDSAAYFCASSPSGDFYGYTFGSGTRLTVV.

The chain employs TRBV19 and TRBJ1-5; unclear D gene. This CDR3 has 16 residues. The germline CDR1 and CDR2 sequences are LNHDA and SQIVND (reference sequence). The V end lost 1 base, the J end lost 3 bases, and 13 bases lay between the germline ends. CDR3 protein: CASSIAARQYNQPQHF. The CDR3 DNA sequence: TGTGCCAGTAGTATAGCAGCTCGCCAGTACAATCAGCCCCAGCATTTT.